What follows are 11 T cell receptor beta chains derived from one specimen sequenced in a study of T-cell reconstitution after alpha-beta-depleted transplantation in children. Researchers prepared the TCRbeta library using unique molecular identifiers, the study reports. From the PCR reads, TCRdb called clonotypes with MiXCR, one entry per CDR3 protein. This repertoire shows more than 90,000 distinct CDR3 sequences, 10% found once; its top ten account for 30% to 35%. This specimen consisted of PBMCs, obtained before TCRalphabeta/CD19-depleted stem cell transplant. All receptors derive from a boy aged 2 to 10 with acute lymphoblastic leukemia, due to receive a stem cell transplant.

This clonotype showed up many times. The CDR3 spells CASSLGPGQTNYGYTF. The CDR3 nucleotides are TGTGCCAGCAGCTTAGGTCCGGGACAGACTAACTATGGCTACACCTTC. The chain recombines TRBV7-2 with TRBJ1-2; TRBD1 matches at 7 bases. With V trimmed by 1 base and J by 0 bases, 5 bases remained unmatched. Looked up from germline, CDR1 is SGHTA and CDR2 is FQGNSA. CDR3 length: 16 residues.

In its sample, this clonotype was seen a few times. The chain employs TRBV20-1 and TRBJ1-2, with 10 bases lining up with TRBD1. This CDR3 is 12 amino acids long. Germline CDR1 reads DFQATT; CDR2 reads SNEGSKA (reference sequence). V lost 1 base to trimming and J lost 8 bases; unmatched junction nucleotides: 1. This CDR3 reads CSARGQGAGYTF. CDR3 nucleotide sequence: TGCAGTGCTAGAGGACAGGGGGCCGGCTACACCTTC.

The chain is built from TRBV6-5 and TRBJ2-7; TRBD2 agrees at 7 bases. CDR1 MNHEY and CDR2 SVGAGI come from the germline V gene. CDR3 length: 15 residues. V was pared by 8 bases and J by 5 bases, with 15 bases of the junction left unmatched. The CDR3 nucleotides are TGTGCCAGCCGAGCTCGGGGGGAGGTGAGCAACGAGCAGTACTTC. Residues: CASRARGEVSNEQYF.

V usage is TRBV6-6 and J usage is TRBJ1-2, with D possibly matching TRBD1 (5 bases). The CDR3 extends over 13 amino acids. Deletions cut 2 bases from V and 8 bases from J, with 12 bases between. Germline V gene lookup returns CDR1 MNHNY and CDR2 SVGAGI (reference sequence). As DNA, the CDR3 is TGTGCCAGCAGTTACCCCCAGAGGGACGGCTACACCTTC. It encodes CASSYPQRDGYTF.

This clonotype was seen only a few times. The V and J genes are TRBV20-1 and TRBJ1-5, with TRBD1 as a possible D gene (5 bases). Germline V gene data show CDR1 as DFQATT and CDR2 as SNEGSKA (reference sequence). This CDR3 contains 14 residues. Trimming took off 3 bases at V and 0 bases at J, with 9 bases between the two ends. The CDR3 nucleotides are TGCAGTGCTAGGCCAGGGCTTAGCAATCAGCCCCAGCATTTT. It is translated as CSARPGLSNQPQHF.

This clonotype appeared a few times. The chain has TRBV6-1 and TRBJ2-1; the D is unclear. Germline V gene lookup returns CDR1 MNHNS and CDR2 SASEGT. Trimming shortened V by 2 bases and J by 0 bases, and 11 bases separated the two germline ends. The CDR3 contains 16 residues. CDR3 nucleotide sequence: TGTGCCAGCAGTGAAATGAGCACCAGCTCCTACAATGAGCAGTTCTTC. It translates to CASSEMSTSSYNEQFF.

The rearrangement joins TRBV12-3 or TRBV12-4 to TRBJ1-5, with TRBD1 matching over 10 bases. V lost 5 bases, J lost 4 bases, and 5 bases stayed unmatched. CDR3 size: 15 residues. As DNA, the CDR3 is TGTGCCAGCAGTCGGACAGGGGGTGGTAATCAGCCCCAGCATTTT. It encodes CASSRTGGGNQPQHF.

At least ten counts were recorded for this clonotype. The chain carries TRBV6-6 and TRBJ2-7; D not certain. The CDR3 runs 12 residues. Trimming took off 5 bases at V and 0 bases at J, with 5 bases between the two ends. The germline V gene encodes CDR1 MNHNY and CDR2 SVGAGI (reference sequence). The CDR3 bases are TGTGCCAGCAGTGACAACTCCTACGAGCAGTACTTC. Its translation is CASSDNSYEQYF.

In its sample, this clonotype was seen many times. The V gene is TRBV20-1, the J gene TRBJ2-7, with TRBD1 identical over 11 bases. CDR1 and CDR2 from the germline V gene are DFQATT and SNEGSKA (reference sequence). J gave up 5 bases and V 1 base, and 4 bases lay outside the gene matches. The CDR3 has 14 residues. As DNA, the CDR3 is TGCAGTGCTAGAGTAGGACAGGGGGCCCACGAGCAGTACTTC. Protein product: CSARVGQGAHEQYF.

This clonotype was seen repeatedly, ten times or more. The chain has TRBV7-6 and TRBJ2-5, with 7 bases matching TRBD2. This CDR3 region has 16 residues. The junction had 10 bases not matched to a gene; V was cut back by 5 bases and J by 1 base. The V gene's germline CDR1 is SGHVS and CDR2 FNYEAQ. The CDR3 region is CASSPWGGAGQETQYF. The CDR3 DNA reads as TGTGCCAGCAGCCCCTGGGGGGGAGCAGGCCAAGAGACCCAGTACTTC.

The V and J genes are TRBV5-1 and TRBJ2-7; D is unresolved. From germline, CDR1 is SGHRS and CDR2 YFSETQ. This CDR3 has 14 residues. The V end was cut by 2 bases, the J end by 5 bases, with 14 bases between. The CDR3, as DNA: TGCGCCAGCAGCTTAGGTAGAAGTCTTCACGAGCAGTACTTC. Translation gives CASSLGRSLHEQYF. The full variable domain, completed using reference TRBV5-1 and TRBJ2-7, is KAGVTQTPRYLIKTRGQQVTLSCSPISGHRSVSWYQQTPGQGLQFLFEYFSETQRNKGNFPGRFSGRQFSNSRSEMNVSTLELGDSALYLCASSLGRSLHEQYFGPGTRLTVT.